Each of the 17 T cell receptor beta chains below was sequenced from the same sample in a study of T-cell memory formation after mild COVID-19 (dated by TCRdb to the early 2020s). The library was generated by 5' RACE. Sequenced on an Illumina NovaSeq 6000. Starting from the raw public reads, TCRdb applied fastp trimming at Q25, assembled clones with MiXCR and retained in-frame beta chains. Rows matching on CDR3 protein sequence are summarized as one entry with the most common DNA and genes. The sample yields 180,000 or so distinct CDR3 sequences; 11% were counted once. The ten largest clones add up to 3% to 4% of the sample. Sequencing input: PBMCs or a T cell subset sorted from them (not recorded which). The receptors here all came from a man aged 18 to 29 who had mild COVID-19 (a few samples of this study predate the infection). The sample titles of this study are shuffled in the database, so cell type and time point are left out; the donor was told from shared clones.

The chain combines TRBV7-3 with TRBJ2-5, with D perhaps TRBD1 (6 bases). The CDR3 length is 16 residues. The germline gives CDR1 SGHTA, CDR2 FQGTGA. V was shortened by 5 bases and J by 5 bases, with 21 bases between the two germline ends. The CDR3 region has the DNA TGTGCCAGCAGCCCAGGGGCCGCTCTGTCTGGGGAGACCCAGTACTTC. As protein: CASSPGAALSGETQYF.

As to this clonotype: Mismatch with germline at one junction end may stem from a read error. Written as DNA, the CDR3 is TGTGCTAGCAGCTCGGAGCGGGCAGATACGCAGTATTTT. Translating it yields CASSSERADTQYF. V and J are TRBV7-7 and TRBJ2-3, with D perhaps TRBD2 (6 bases). This CDR3 has 13 residues. Germline CDR1 reads SSHAT; CDR2 reads FNYEAQ (reference sequence).

This clonotype was seen a few times. The chain combines TRBV11-2 with TRBJ1-3, with no clear D. The germline V and J ends were trimmed by 5 bases and 0 bases, with 14 bases remaining between them. The CDR3 loop spans 16 amino acids. Germline V gene data show CDR1 as SGHAT and CDR2 as FQNNGV. The CDR3 nucleotides are TGTGCCAGCAGCCAAGGGTCGCTAGTCTCTGGAAACACCATATATTTT. Translating it yields CASSQGSLVSGNTIYF.

This clonotype was found many times. The J gene is TRBJ2-4, the V gene TRBV12-3 or TRBV12-4, with TRBD2 matching over 8 bases. Losses at the gene ends were 8 bases for V and 9 bases for J; bases not matched to a gene: 12. The CDR3 runs 14 residues. The CDR3 sequence is CASGQGLVSGIQYF. CDR3 nucleotide sequence: TGTGCCAGCGGCCAGGGACTAGTTTCTGGCATTCAGTACTTC.

The gene calls are TRBV2 and TRBJ2-5; 8 bases align to TRBD1. Trimming took 10 bases from V and 6 from J; bases not matched to a gene: 19. This CDR3 region has 16 residues. Germline V CDR1 and CDR2: SNHLY, FYNNEI. The CDR3 sequence: CATVQGTGGNGKTQYF. The CDR3 nucleotides are TGTGCCACCGTACAGGGAACAGGGGGTAATGGAAAGACCCAGTACTTC.

This clonotype has just a few counts. The rearrangement links TRBV2 to TRBJ1-5, with a tentative D call TRBD1 (6 bases). Germline-derived CDR1 and CDR2 are SNHLY and FYNNEI. This CDR3 region has 15 residues. The V and J ends lost 0 bases and 7 bases respectively, with 13 bases between them. For the CDR3, the DNA is TGTGCCAGCAGTGAAGCGCTCAGGGGAGGGCAGCCCCAGCATTTT. It encodes CASSEALRGGQPQHF. Using reference TRBV2 and TRBJ1-5 for the parts outside the CDR3, the full variable domain is EPEVTQTPSHQVTQMGQEVILRCVPISNHLYFYWYRQILGQKVEFLVSFYNNEISEKSEIFDDQFSVERPDGSNFTLKIRSTKLEDSAMYFCASSEALRGGQPQHFGDGTRLSIL.

This clonotype was detected a few times. The V call is TRBV5-1, the J call TRBJ1-2; 8 nucleotides line up with TRBD1. The V gene end was trimmed by 0 bases and the J gene end by 6 bases; junction bases not matched to a gene: 4. The CDR3 has 14 amino acids. Germline V gene sequence: CDR1 SGHRS, CDR2 YFSETQ. The CDR3 loop reads CASSLGTGRDGYTF. CDR3 bases: TGCGCCAGCAGCTTGGGGACAGGGCGAGATGGCTACACCTTC.

This clonotype was counted a few times. The chain couples TRBV10-3 to TRBJ1-2; D is unclear. CDR1 and CDR2 from the germline V gene are ENHRY and SYGVKD. The V end was cut by 4 bases, the J end by 5 bases, with 8 bases between. This CDR3 is 12 amino acids long. CDR3 in amino acids: CAISVTAYGYTF. For the CDR3, the DNA is TGTGCCATCAGTGTCACAGCATATGGCTACACCTTC.

The genes are TRBV4-3 and TRBJ1-3; D is ambiguous. CDR1 LGHNA and CDR2 YSLEER come from the germline V gene. This CDR3 contains 13 residues. Trimming left V 1 base short and J 4 bases short, with 5 bases between. CDR3 in amino acids: CASSQAPGNTIYF. CDR3 bases: TGCGCCAGCAGCCAAGCCCCCGGAAACACCATATATTTT.

The V and J genes are TRBV12-3 or TRBV12-4 and TRBJ2-6, with 11 bases lining up with TRBD2. The trim removed 1 base at V and 0 bases at J, leaving 14 bases unmatched. The CDR3 length is 22 residues. DNA for the CDR3: TGTGCCAGCAGTTTAGGTGGTTTGTCGCTAGCGGGGGGCCGCTCTGGGGCCAACGTCCTGACTTTC. Its translation is CASSLGGLSLAGGRSGANVLTF.

This clonotype was seen a handful of times. V gene TRBV29-1 combines with J gene TRBJ2-2, with a tentative D call TRBD1 (6 bases). Germline values: CDR1 SQVTM, CDR2 ANQGSEA. Trimming removed 6 bases at V and 1 base at J, with 9 bases between. The CDR3 contains 13 residues. The CDR3 is CSVGTLNTGELFF. CDR3 nucleotide sequence: TGCAGCGTCGGGACACTGAACACCGGGGAGCTGTTTTTT.

The rearrangement joins TRBV7-8 to TRBJ1-5; TRBD1 matches 7 bases. Losses at the gene ends were 8 bases for V and 0 bases for J; bases not matched to a gene: 7. The germline gives CDR1 SGHVS, CDR2 FQNEAQ. The CDR3 spans 15 residues. This CDR3 is CASGDRAHSNQPQHF. CDR3 coding DNA: TGTGCCAGCGGCGACAGGGCCCATAGCAATCAGCCCCAGCATTTT.

The chain joins TRBV4-3 to TRBJ2-1; 11 bases line up with TRBD2. Germline-derived CDR1 and CDR2 are LGHNA and YSLEER. This CDR3 contains 17 residues. V trimming: 0 bases; J trimming: 8 bases; junction bases outside the gene matches: 9. CDR3 DNA sequence: TGCGCCAGCAGCCAAGATTTGGCTAGCGGGGGGTGGGATGAGCAGTTCTTC. Its protein is CASSQDLASGGWDEQFF.

This clonotype was counted a few times. The rearrangement uses TRBV4-3 and TRBJ2-3; 12 nucleotides line up with TRBD2. CDR1 LGHNA and CDR2 YSLEER come from the germline V gene. This CDR3 region has 18 residues. V gave up 0 bases and J gave up 2 bases; unmatched junction bases: 6. The CDR3 sequence: CASSQDSLAGGLTDTQYF. CDR3 DNA sequence: TGCGCCAGCAGCCAAGATTCCCTAGCGGGGGGGCTCACAGATACGCAGTATTTT.

This clonotype came up many times. This chain connects TRBV10-3 to TRBJ2-3; 11 positions match TRBD1. The CDR3 sequence is 15 residues long. The germline V gene encodes CDR1 ENHRY and CDR2 SYGVKD. Trimming took 0 bases from V and 7 from J; bases not matched to a gene: 3. The CDR3 is CAISESGQGAYTQYF. For the CDR3, the DNA is TGTGCCATCAGTGAGTCTGGACAGGGGGCGTATACGCAGTATTTT.

The gene calls are TRBV7-9 and TRBJ1-1; unclear D gene. V lost 5 bases and J lost 1, with 17 bases in between. Per the germline V gene, CDR1 is SEHNR and CDR2 is FQNEAQ (reference sequence). CDR3 length: 16 residues. The CDR3 coding sequence is TGTGCCAGCAGCGATACTGGATGGACCGGGAACACTGAAGCTTTCTTT. Its translation: CASSDTGWTGNTEAFF. Complete variable domain (other parts from reference TRBV7-9 and TRBJ1-1): DTGVSQNPRHKITKRGQNVTFRCDPISEHNRLYWYRQTLGQGPEFLTYFQNEAQLEKSRLLSDRFSAERPKGSFSTLEIQRTEQGDSAMYLCASSDTGWTGNTEAFFGQGTRLTVV.

This clonotype appeared many times. The chain carries TRBV4-3 and TRBJ1-6; D is ambiguous. CDR1 is LGHNA, CDR2 YSLEER, per germline. The ends were cut back, 1 base at V and 0 bases at J, with 10 bases in the middle. This CDR3 region has 17 residues. The DNA of the CDR3 is TGCGCCAGCAGCCAAGGACCGGAGAGCTCCTATAATTCACCCCTCCACTTT. This gives the protein CASSQGPESSYNSPLHF.